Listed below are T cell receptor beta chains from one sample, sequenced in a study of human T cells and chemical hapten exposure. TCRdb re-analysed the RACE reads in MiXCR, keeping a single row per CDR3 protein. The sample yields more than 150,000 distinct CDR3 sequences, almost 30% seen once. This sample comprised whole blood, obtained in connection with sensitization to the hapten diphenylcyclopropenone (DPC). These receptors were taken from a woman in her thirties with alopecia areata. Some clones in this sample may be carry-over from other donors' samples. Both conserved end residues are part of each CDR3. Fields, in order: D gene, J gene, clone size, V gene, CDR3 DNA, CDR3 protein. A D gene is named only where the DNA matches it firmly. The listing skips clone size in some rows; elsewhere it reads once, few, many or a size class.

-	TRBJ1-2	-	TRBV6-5	TGTGCCAGCGGCGTCCGCGAGACGGGGACCCCCCATGGCTACACCTTC	CASGVRETGTPHGYTF
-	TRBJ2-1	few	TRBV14	TGTGCCAGCAGCCTGGGGGCCAGACCCTACAATGAGCAGTTCTTC	CASSLGARPYNEQFF
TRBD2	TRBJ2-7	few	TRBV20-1	TGCAGTGCTCGTAGCGGGATAGGCTACGAGCAGTACTTC	CSARSGIGYEQYF
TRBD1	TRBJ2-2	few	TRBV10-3	TGTGCCATCAGTGAATTACGAGGGGGCTCCGGGGAGCTGTTTTTT	CAISELRGGSGELFF
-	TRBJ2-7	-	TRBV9	TGTGCCAGCAGCCCTCAACCAGGGGTCGAGCAGTACTTC	CASSPQPGVEQYF
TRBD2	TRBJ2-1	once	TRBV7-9	TGTGCCAGCAGCCCAAGGACTAGCGGGGGGTACTACAATGAGCAGTTCTTC	CASSPRTSGGYYNEQFF
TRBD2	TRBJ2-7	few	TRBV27	TGTGCCAGCAGTTCCCGGACTAGCGGCCACTACGAGCAGTACTTC	CASSSRTSGHYEQYF
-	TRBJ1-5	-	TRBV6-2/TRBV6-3	TGTGCCAGCAGTTATTTCGACCGGGGTCAGCCCCAGCATTTT	CASSYFDRGQPQHF
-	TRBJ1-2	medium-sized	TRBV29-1	TGCAGCGTGGACCGGGACGGAGACTACACCTTC	CSVDRDGDYTF
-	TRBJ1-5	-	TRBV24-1	TGTGCCACCAGTGATTTAAGGACGAATCAGCCCCAGCATTTT	CATSDLRTNQPQHF
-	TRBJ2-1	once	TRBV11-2	TGTGCCAGCAGCTTCTACAGGGCGAGATACAATGAGCAGTTCTTC	CASSFYRARYNEQFF
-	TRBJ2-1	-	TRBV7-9	TGTGCCAGCAGCTTAGGGGCCCACGACTACAATGAGCAGTTCTTC	CASSLGAHDYNEQFF
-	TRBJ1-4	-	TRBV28	TGTGCCAGCAGTTCCCCTAGAGGGGCAACTAATGAAAAACTGTTTTTT	CASSSPRGATNEKLFF
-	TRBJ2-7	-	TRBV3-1	TGTGCCAGCAGCCATACTCCCTACGAGCAGTACTTC	CASSHTPYEQYF
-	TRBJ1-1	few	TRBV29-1	TGCAGCGCTAGAGGCACTGAAGCTTTCTTT	CSARGTEAFF
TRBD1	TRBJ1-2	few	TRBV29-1	TGCAGCGTTGAAAAGGGGGCGCAGGGAGGCTACACCTTC	CSVEKGAQGGYTF
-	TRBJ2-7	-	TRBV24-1	TGTGCCACCAGTGATTTAAGTCTTTTCGGGGACCATTTCTACGAGCAGTACTTC	CATSDLSLFGDHFYEQYF
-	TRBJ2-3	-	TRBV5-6	TGTGCCAGCAGCTTGGTTCGTTTTGTCGGAGGTGCAGATACGCAGTATTTT	CASSLVRFVGGADTQYF
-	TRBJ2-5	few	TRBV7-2	TGTGCCAGCAGCTTAGAGACAAGTCGGGAGACCCAGTACTTC	CASSLETSRETQYF
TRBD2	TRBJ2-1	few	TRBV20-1	TGCAGTGCTAGAGATATGAGCGGGAGGGCCTCTTACAATGAGCAGTTCTTC	CSARDMSGRASYNEQFF
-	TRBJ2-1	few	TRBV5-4	TGTGCCAGCAGCGCTGGTACGTTTAATGAGCAGTTCTTC	CASSAGTFNEQFF
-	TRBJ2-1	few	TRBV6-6	TGTGCCAGCAGTAAGAGCTGGGGCAATGAGCAGTTCTTC	CASSKSWGNEQFF
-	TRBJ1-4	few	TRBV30	TGTGCCTGGAGTACAGGGATTAATGAAAAACTGTTTTTT	CAWSTGINEKLFF
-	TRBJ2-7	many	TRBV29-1	TGCAGCGTCGCGTACGGGAGCCCCGGCGAGCAGTACTTC	CSVAYGSPGEQYF
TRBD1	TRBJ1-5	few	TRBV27	TGTGCCAGCGTTGAGCGGGGAGGGGGCCCCAATCAGCCCCAGCATTTT	CASVERGGGPNQPQHF
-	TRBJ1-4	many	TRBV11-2	TGTGCCAGCAGCCCGACCCGTGAAAAACTGTTTTTT	CASSPTREKLFF
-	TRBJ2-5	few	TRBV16	TGTGCCAGCAGCCCGCCTGAAACAAGAGAGACCCAGTACTTC	CASSPPETRETQYF
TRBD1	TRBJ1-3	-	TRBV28	TGTGCCAGCAGCCCGGGGACAGGGAAGGCTGGAAACACCATATATTTT	CASSPGTGKAGNTIYF
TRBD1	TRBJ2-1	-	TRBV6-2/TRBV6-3	TGTGCCAGCACGACAGGGGTAAATGAGCAGTTCTTC	CASTTGVNEQFF
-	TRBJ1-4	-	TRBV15	TGTGCCACCAGCAGAGAGGCAGAGGAACTGTTTTTT	CATSREAEELFF
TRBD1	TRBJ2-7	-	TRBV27	TGTGCCAGCAGTTTAGTTGGACAGGGAGTATATTCCTACGAGCAGTACTTC	CASSLVGQGVYSYEQYF
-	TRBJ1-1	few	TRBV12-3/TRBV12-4	TGTGCCAGCAGTAGGTGGAACACTGAAGCTTTCTTT	CASSRWNTEAFF
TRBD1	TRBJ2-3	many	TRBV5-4	TGTGCCAGCAGGGTCCGGGACAGGGACACAGATACGCAGTATTTT	CASRVRDRDTDTQYF
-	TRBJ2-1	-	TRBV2	TGTGCCAGCAGTGACCGCCTAATTGCCGAGCAGTTCTTC	CASSDRLIAEQFF
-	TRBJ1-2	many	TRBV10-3	TGTGCCATTCGGACGGACGCCACCTATGGCTACACCTTC	CAIRTDATYGYTF
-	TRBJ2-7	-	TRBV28	TGTGCCAGCAGTTCTCTCGGGACCGCCAGCTCCTACGAGCAGTACTTC	CASSSLGTASSYEQYF
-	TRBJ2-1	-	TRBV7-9	TGTGCCAGCAGCTTAGCTGCGGGGACCAAGAGGGGGTTCTTC	CASSLAAGTKRGFF
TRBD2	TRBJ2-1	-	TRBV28	TGTGCCAGCAGTTTACTTGCGGGGGGCTCCTCTTACAATGAGCAGTTCTTC	CASSLLAGGSSYNEQFF
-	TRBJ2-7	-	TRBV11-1	TGTGCCAGCAGCTTAGACCGGCAACGCGAGCAGTACTTC	CASSLDRQREQYF
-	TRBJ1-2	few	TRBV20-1	TGCAGTGCTAGACAGGGTAACTATGGCTACACCTTC	CSARQGNYGYTF
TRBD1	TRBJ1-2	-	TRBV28	TGTGCCAGCAGTTTAGCACAGGGGGTTCAATATGGCTACACCTTC	CASSLAQGVQYGYTF
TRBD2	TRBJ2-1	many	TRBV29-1	TGCAGCGCTGCTAAAGGACTAGCGGGAGTGGGCAATGAGCAGTTCTTC	CSAAKGLAGVGNEQFF
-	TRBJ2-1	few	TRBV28	TGTGCCAGCTCCGAGAACAGGGTATCCTACAATGAGCAGTTCTTC	CASSENRVSYNEQFF
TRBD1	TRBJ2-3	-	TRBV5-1	TGCGCCAGCAGCCTCCGGGACAGTGGGGATAATACGCAGTATTTT	CASSLRDSGDNTQYF
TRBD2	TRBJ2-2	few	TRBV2	TGTGCCAGCAGTGTATGGGGGGGCACCGGGGAGCTGTTTTTT	CASSVWGGTGELFF
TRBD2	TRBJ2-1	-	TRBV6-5	TGTGCCAGCAAAGGGCAACGGGCTAGCGGGTTTTCCTACAATGAGCAGTTCTTC	CASKGQRASGFSYNEQFF
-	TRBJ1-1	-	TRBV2	TGTGCCAGCACCACCCGCGGCGGAAACACTGAAGCTTTCTTT	CASTTRGGNTEAFF
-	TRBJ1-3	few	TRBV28	TGTGCCAGCAGTCTCGGGAGGGCCTACTCTGGAAACACCATATATTTT	CASSLGRAYSGNTIYF
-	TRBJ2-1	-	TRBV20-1	TGCAGTGCACAAGTTGATGAAAACAATGAGCAGTTCTTC	CSAQVDENNEQFF